Each of the 11 T cell receptor beta chains below was sequenced from the same sample in a study of T cells in Graves' hyperthyroidism and ophthalmopathy. RNA transcripts yielded amplified TCR beta CDR3 regions. When the TCR CDR3 underwent first-round RT-PCR, the HTBI primer set was used. TCRdb ran MiXCR on the multiplex PCR reads and lists one entry per CDR3 protein. The sample records approximately 720,000 distinct CDR3 sequences, roughly a sixth being singletons. Sequenced material: blood. The source of these receptors is a woman aged 50 to 60 with Graves' hyperthyroidism that later progressed to Graves' ophthalmopathy.

The chain combines TRBV29-1 with TRBJ1-6; TRBD1 might be the D (5 bases). Germline loops: CDR1 SQVTM, CDR2 ANQGSEA. There are 12 residues in the CDR3. V gave up 0 bases and J gave up 12 bases, with 9 bases separating them. CDR3 sequence (DNA): TGCAGCGTTGAAGAACCGGGGGAACCCCTCCACTTT. Protein: CSVEEPGEPLHF.

The chain has TRBV6-2 or TRBV6-3 and TRBJ1-4, with D possibly being TRBD1 (5 bases). The CDR3 spans 15 residues. Trimming pared 6 bases from V and 6 bases from J, leaving 17 bases between. The germline CDR1 and CDR2 sequences are MNHEY and SVGEGT. CDR3 coding DNA: TGTGCCAGCAGAACCCAGGGACCGGAAGATGAAAAACTGTTTTTT. It yields the protein CASRTQGPEDEKLFF.

This clonotype was counted ten times or more. The J gene is TRBJ2-5, the V gene TRBV6-1; D is undetermined. The CDR3 totals 12 residues. V lost 1 base and J 6 bases, leaving 6 bases between the germline ends. The V gene's germline CDR1 is MNHNS and CDR2 SASEGT. CDR3 DNA: TGTGCCAGCAGTGAAGGGGGAAAGACCCAGTACTTC. It is translated as CASSEGGKTQYF.

This clonotype came up a few times. The V gene is TRBV20-1, the J gene TRBJ2-6; D is uncertain. The CDR3 runs 14 residues. V lost 2 bases, J lost 1 base, and 6 bases lay in between. CDR1 is DFQATT and CDR2 is SNEGSKA in the germline V gene (reference sequence). This CDR3 is CSARSESGANVLTF. DNA of the CDR3: TGCAGTGCTAGATCTGAGTCTGGGGCCAACGTCCTGACTTTC.

This clonotype has at least ten counts. The chain employs TRBV5-5 and TRBJ1-1; TRBD1 matches 8 bases. CDR3 length: 14 residues. The germline CDR1 and CDR2 sequences are SGHKS and YYEKEE (reference sequence). The V gene end was trimmed by 4 bases and the J gene end by 8 bases; junction bases not matched to a gene: 10. The CDR3 loop reads CASSPLGQGLEAFF. As DNA, the CDR3 is TGTGCCAGCAGCCCCCTCGGACAGGGTTTGGAAGCTTTCTTT.

This clonotype came up many times. This rearrangement joins TRBV5-1 to TRBJ2-5, with D possibly called TRBD1 or TRBD2 (5 bases each). Germline values: CDR1 SGHRS, CDR2 YFSETQ. Trimming removed 3 bases at V and 2 bases at J, with 11 bases between. The CDR3 extends over 14 amino acids. DNA for the CDR3: TGCGCCAGCAGCTCTCCGGGGCAGCAAGAGACCCAGTACTTC. This gives the protein CASSSPGQQETQYF.

J is TRBJ2-3 and V is TRBV24-1; 9 nucleotides line up with TRBD1. The CDR3 has 17 residues. Per germline, CDR1 KGHDR and CDR2 SFDVKD. V was pared by 7 bases and J by 4 bases, with 14 bases of the junction left unmatched. In DNA, the CDR3 is TGTGCCACCAGCAACCTTGGCGGGGACAGGGACGCAGATACGCAGTATTTT. This codes for CATSNLGGDRDADTQYF.

This rearrangement joins TRBV10-1 to TRBJ2-5; 9 bases map to TRBD1. This CDR3 is built from 15 residues. The trim removed 0 bases at V and 3 bases at J, leaving 2 bases unmatched. Germline V gene sequence: CDR1 WNHNN, CDR2 SYGVQD (reference sequence). The CDR3 loop reads CASSESRTGEETQYF. Here the CDR3 DNA reads TGCGCCAGCAGTGAGTCCCGGACAGGGGAAGAGACCCAGTACTTC.

Regarding this clonotype: A much larger clone differs from this one at a single base, so this may be a read error. The CDR3 region has the DNA TGCGCCGGCAGCCAAGAAAGGGACAGGCTTTATACTGAAGCTTTCTTT. Amino acids: CAGSQERDRLYTEAFF. The chain links TRBV4-1 to TRBJ1-1; TRBD1 matches at 8 bases. This CDR3 contains 16 residues. Germline values: CDR1 MGHRA, CDR2 YSYEKL.

This CDR3 reads CASSPQVITQYF. CDR3 nucleotide sequence: TGTGCCAGCAGTCCCCAGGTCATTACGCAGTATTTT. The chain recombines TRBV12-3 or TRBV12-4 with TRBJ2-3; no reliable D call. The CDR3 is made up of 12 amino acids. With 5 bases removed from V and 8 bases from J, the gap between germline ends came to 11 bases.

The chain links TRBV7-9 to TRBJ1-5; TRBD1 aligns across 10 bases. There are 16 residues in the CDR3. In germline, CDR1 is SEHNR, CDR2 FQNEAQ (reference sequence). V shed 3 bases, J shed 3 bases, and the junction held 5 bases outside the gene matches. CDR3 DNA sequence: TGTGCCAGCAGCTTGACGGGACAGGGGAACAATCAGCCCCAGCATTTT. Translating it yields CASSLTGQGNNQPQHF. Using reference TRBV7-9 and TRBJ1-5 for the parts outside the CDR3, the full variable domain is DTGVSQNPRHKITKRGQNVTFRCDPISEHNRLYWYRQTLGQGPEFLTYFQNEAQLEKSRLLSDRFSAERPKGSFSTLEIQRTEQGDSAMYLCASSLTGQGNNQPQHFGDGTRLSIL.